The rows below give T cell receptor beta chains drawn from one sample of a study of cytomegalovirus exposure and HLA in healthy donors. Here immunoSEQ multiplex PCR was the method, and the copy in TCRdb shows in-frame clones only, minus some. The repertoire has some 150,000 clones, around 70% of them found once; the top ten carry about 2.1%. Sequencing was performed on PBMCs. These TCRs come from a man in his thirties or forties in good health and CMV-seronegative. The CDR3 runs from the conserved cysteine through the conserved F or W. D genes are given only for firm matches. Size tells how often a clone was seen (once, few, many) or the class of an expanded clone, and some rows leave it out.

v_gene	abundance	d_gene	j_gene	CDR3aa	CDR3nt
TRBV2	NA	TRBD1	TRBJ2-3	CASSESPGTGQDTQYF	TGTGCCAGCAGTGAAAGCCCCGGGACAGGGCAAGATACGCAGTATTTT
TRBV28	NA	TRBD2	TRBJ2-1	CASSPGTSGGFSYNEQFF	TGTGCCAGCAGTCCGGGGACTAGCGGGGGGTTCTCCTACAATGAGCAGTTCTTC
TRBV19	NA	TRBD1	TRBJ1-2	CASSLQGAYGYTF	TGTGCCAGTAGTCTACAGGGGGCCTATGGCTACACCTTC
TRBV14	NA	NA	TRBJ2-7	CASKGQGAYEQYF	TGTGCCAGCAAGGGACAAGGAGCCTACGAGCAGTACTTC
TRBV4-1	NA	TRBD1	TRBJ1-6	CASSQDTGGYNSPLHF	TGCGCCAGCAGCCAAGACACAGGGGGGTATAATTCACCCCTCCACTTT
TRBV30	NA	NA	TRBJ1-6	CAWSVSLSREQPSPLHF	TGTGCCTGGAGTGTAAGTCTCTCCCGGGAACAACCTTCACCCCTCCACTTT
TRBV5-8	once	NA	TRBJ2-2	CASSLAWRGGLNGELFF	TGTGCCAGCAGCTTGGCCTGGCGAGGGGGATTGAACGGGGAGCTGTTTTTT
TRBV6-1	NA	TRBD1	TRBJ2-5	CASSEDRGETQYF	TGTGCCAGCAGTGAAGACAGGGGGGAGACCCAGTACTTC
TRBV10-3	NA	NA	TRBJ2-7	CAIGLAGNMYEQYF	TGTGCCATCGGCTTGGCAGGGAATATGTACGAGCAGTACTTC
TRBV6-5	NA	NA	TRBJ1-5	CASSYRRNQPQHF	TGTGCCAGCAGTTACCGTCGCAATCAGCCCCAGCATTTT